Described below is a single T cell receptor beta chain sequence and its context. This entry belongs to a study of T cell repertoires in cytomegalovirus infection. Via MiXCR, TCRdb re-called the reads, giving one row per CDR3 protein. This sample carries around 530,000 distinct CDR3 sequences, 26% of them seen once, and the ten largest clones take approximately 13%. Germline CDR1 MNHEY, CDR2 SMNVEV (reference sequence). V was cut by 2 bases and J by 6 bases, with 19 bases left in between. The CDR3 has 17 amino acids. This TCR was sampled from a human donor in good health (CMV status not recorded). Some clones in this sample may be carry-over from other donors' samples. This chain links TRBV27 with TRBJ2-2; a possible D gene is TRBD2 (5 bases). Sequenced sample: PBMCs. CDR3: CASSLAGSGFGSGELFF. The CDR3 nucleotides read TGTGCCAGCAGTTTAGCCGGGTCGGGATTCGGGTCCGGGGAGCTGTTTTTT.